This T cell receptor (beta chain) was retrieved from a study of vaccination effects on CD4 cells after COVID-19. Produced via immunoSEQ multiplex PCR; TCRdb's table is partial and in-frame only. The sample lists tens of thousands of clones, around 74% occurring once. Whole-study results and caveats: Infection- and vaccine-induced clones contracted markedly late after vaccination.

Trimming at V came to 3 bases and at J to 4 bases, leaving 8 bases not matched to a gene. The CDR3 is made up of 15 amino acids. CDR1 SGDLS and CDR2 YYNGEE come from the germline V gene. This clone is a singleton in its sample. Its antigen is not identified. Peptide-pool stimulation followed by sequencing identified expanded antigen-specific CD4+ clonotypes in the ViraFEST assay. Following a roughly eleven-day culture, CD4+ T cells were purified. Subjects were given two BNT162b2 or mRNA-1273 vaccine doses. None of these healthy vaccinees had been infected with SARS-CoV-2 before vaccination. This clonotype originated in a human donor who received a COVID-19 vaccine. The V gene is TRBV9, the J gene TRBJ1-2; 8 nucleotides align to TRBD1. This material consisted of CD4+ T cells from PBMCs cultured with HCoV-OC43 spike peptides, taken after COVID-19 vaccination. Subset specified: HCoV-OC43 spike overlapping peptide pool stimulation. This CDR3 is CASSASGGFGYGYTF. The CDR3 bases are TGTGCCAGCAGCGCCTCAGGGGGCTTTGGCTATGGCTACACCTTC.